Shown below are 24 T cell receptor beta chains from a single sample sequenced in a study of shared clonotypes between healthy human individuals. TCRdb's copy holds only in-frame clones and misses some; the assay was immunoSEQ multiplex PCR. The table includes roughly 590,000 clones, around 95% detected once. CD8 cells classed as naive were CD45RO-negative and positively selected for CCR7, excluding terminally differentiated effector memory CD45RA+ cells. Sequenced: naive CD8+ T cells sorted from blood. The receptor source for this set is a woman aged 25 to 45 in good health.

The chain combines TRBV7-2 with TRBJ2-5, with a weak D call TRBD2 (5 bases). The CDR3 has 13 residues. Trimming pared 7 bases from V and 5 bases from J, leaving 14 bases between. Germline V gives CDR1 SGHTA, CDR2 FQGNSA. The CDR3 DNA follows: TGTGCCAGCACCCCTCGCACTAGGGAGACCCAGTACTTC. Amino acids: CASTPRTRETQYF.

The chain has TRBV7-6 and TRBJ2-2, with D maybe TRBD2 (6 bases). Per germline, CDR1 SGHVS and CDR2 FNYEAQ. The germline V and J ends were trimmed by 4 bases and 0 bases, with 12 bases remaining between them. This CDR3 has 16 amino acids. The CDR3 loop reads CASSSLAPANTGELFF. In nucleotides, the CDR3 is TGTGCCAGCAGCTCGCTAGCGCCTGCGAACACCGGGGAGCTGTTTTTT.

This rearrangement joins TRBV27 to TRBJ2-7; no reliable D call. The CDR3 covers 14 residues. CDR1 and CDR2 (germline): MNHEY, SMNVEV (reference sequence). V dropped 6 bases and J dropped 1 base, with 13 bases sitting between them. CDR3 nucleotide sequence: TGTGCCAGCAGCCCTCCTGGGTTTTCCTACGAGCAGTACTTC. Its translation: CASSPPGFSYEQYF.

The genes are TRBV11-3 and TRBJ1-4; weak D call: TRBD1 (5 bases). The V end lost 1 base, the J end lost 9 bases, and 15 bases lay between the germline ends. Germline loops: CDR1 SGHNT, CDR2 YENEEA. CDR3 length: 15 amino acids. The CDR3 region has the DNA TGTGCCAGCAGCTTAGCGTTGAGGGGCGGAAAAAAACTGTTTTTT. The encoded protein is CASSLALRGGKKLFF.

The rearrangement links TRBV4-1 to TRBJ2-7, with 9 bases lining up with TRBD2. The length of the CDR3 is 16 residues. Germline trimming cut 4 bases from V and 3 bases from J; bases unmatched to any gene: 10. The germline V gene has CDR1 MGHRA and CDR2 YSYEKL. The CDR3 sequence: CASSPNSGRQNYEQYF. The CDR3 coding sequence is TGCGCCAGCAGCCCCAACAGCGGGAGGCAAAACTACGAGCAGTACTTC.

This clone has just one count. A read error is possible here, since a much larger clone lies one base away. Other DNA sequences from this sample encode an identical CDR3 as well. J is TRBJ2-7 and V is TRBV27; no definite D call. The germline V gene has CDR1 MNHEY and CDR2 SMNVEV (reference sequence). V gave up 6 bases and J gave up 0 bases, with 3 bases separating them. The CDR3 runs to 11 residues. The DNA for the CDR3 is TGTGCCAGCAGATCCTCCTACGAGCAGTACTTC. It translates to CASRSSYEQYF.

The CDR3 is CASSFSRGTEAFF. The CDR3 DNA reads TGTGCCAGCAGTTTTAGTAGGGGAACTGAAGCTTTCTTT. This chain uses TRBV28 with TRBJ1-1, with a weak D call TRBD1 (5 bases). V lost 3 bases, J lost 5 bases, and 10 bases lay in between. This CDR3 spans 13 amino acids. The germline V gene has CDR1 MDHEN and CDR2 SYDVKM.

The chain recombines TRBV7-9 with TRBJ2-7; D is perhaps TRBD2 (6 bases). CDR1 and CDR2 (germline): SEHNR, FQNEAQ (reference sequence). Trimming cost V 5 bases and J 3 bases, with 8 bases left between them. CDR3 length equals 12 residues. The CDR3 DNA reads as TGTGCCAGCAGCCGGGGGATCTACGAGCAGTACTTC. Its translation: CASSRGIYEQYF.

The V gene is TRBV28, the J gene TRBJ2-1, with a possible D match to TRBD2 (5 bases). V gave up 6 bases and J gave up 2 bases, with 14 bases separating them. The CDR3 loop spans 15 amino acids. Germline V CDR1 and CDR2: MDHEN, SYDVKM. The CDR3 loop reads CASRKKADTYNEQFF. The CDR3 DNA reads TGTGCCAGCAGAAAAAAAGCGGATACCTACAATGAGCAGTTCTTC. The variable domain in full, with the rest retrieved from reference TRBV28 and TRBJ2-1, is DVKVTQSSRYLVKRTGEKVFLECVQDMDHENMFWYRQDPGLGLRLIYFSYDVKMKEKGDIPEGYSVSREKKERFSLILESASTNQTSMYLCASRKKADTYNEQFFGPGTRLTVL.

This chain joins TRBV19 and TRBJ2-2; D uncertain. This CDR3 region has 15 residues. V gave up 2 bases and J gave up 0 bases, with 7 bases separating them. Germline CDR1 is LNHDA and CDR2 is SQIVND (reference sequence). The CDR3 sequence: CASSIILANTGELFF. In DNA form, the CDR3 reads TGTGCCAGTAGTATAATCCTTGCGAACACCGGGGAGCTGTTTTTT.

The chain employs TRBV27 and TRBJ2-7, with D perhaps TRBD1 (6 bases). V gave up 5 bases and J gave up 2 bases, with 19 bases separating them. The CDR3 extends over 16 amino acids. Germline V gene lookup returns CDR1 MNHEY and CDR2 SMNVEV (reference sequence). CDR3 in DNA: TGTGCCAGCAGTAGCTCTGCCGGGACACGAACCTACGAGCAGTACTTC. Translation: CASSSSAGTRTYEQYF.

The gene calls are TRBV5-6 and TRBJ1-4, with D unclear. This CDR3 region has 14 residues. V was cut by 0 bases and J by 8 bases, with 11 bases left in between. The germline CDR1 and CDR2 sequences are SGHDT and YYEEEE. The chain's CDR3 is CASSLGSRREKLFF. The CDR3 DNA sequence: TGTGCCAGCAGCTTGGGGTCAAGGAGGGAAAAACTGTTTTTT.

The CDR3 bases are TGTGCCAGCAGGACAGGGAGGGACATTCAGTACTTC. Protein: CASRTGRDIQYF. V is TRBV6-1 and J is TRBJ2-4; either TRBD1 or TRBD2 may supply D (7 bases each). CDR1 and CDR2 (germline): MNHNS, SASEGT. V dropped 6 bases and J dropped 8 bases, with 11 bases sitting between them. There are 12 residues in the CDR3.

The rearrangement uses TRBV27 and TRBJ1-5, with D perhaps TRBD1 (5 bases). V was cut by 11 bases and J by 6 bases, with 14 bases left in between. The CDR3 is 12 amino acids. Germline V lookup: CDR1 MNHEY, CDR2 SMNVEV (reference sequence). This CDR3 is CASRTGLQPQHF. CDR3 DNA sequence: TGTGCCTCCAGGACGGGGCTTCAGCCCCAGCATTTT.

J is TRBJ2-2 and V is TRBV11-2; 10 bases fit TRBD1. Germline CDR1 and CDR2: SGHAT and FQNNGV. The junction had 3 bases not matched to a gene; V was cut back by 4 bases and J by 4 bases. The CDR3 is 15 amino acids. DNA for the CDR3: TGTGCCAGCAGCTCATGGACAGGGGGCACCGGGGAGCTGTTTTTT. This codes for CASSSWTGGTGELFF.

This chain links TRBV13 with TRBJ2-1; 10 bases are shared with TRBD2. CDR3 length equals 17 residues. V dropped 2 bases and J dropped 0; count of bases not matched to a gene: 4. Germline CDR1 is PRHDT and CDR2 is FYEKMQ (reference sequence). The CDR3 is CASSLWPSGSSYNEQFF. Here the CDR3 DNA reads TGTGCCAGCAGCTTATGGCCTAGCGGGAGCTCCTACAATGAGCAGTTCTTC.

The rearrangement links TRBV12-2 to TRBJ2-3; TRBD1, as called in the table, went unchecked against the DNA. TRBV12-2 is labeled a pseudogene. The CDR3 spans 17 residues. For the CDR3, the DNA is TGTGCAAGTCGCTCCGAACCCAAGGGGCGAGGCACAGATACGCAGTATTTT. As protein: CASRSEPKGRGTDTQYF.

For this clone: Other nucleotide sequences in the sample specify the same CDR3. The chain joins TRBV6-5 to TRBJ2-1; possible D gene TRBD1, 6 bases. Germline V gene data show CDR1 as MNHEY and CDR2 as SVGAGI. CDR3 length: 13 amino acids. With 4 bases removed from V and 4 bases from J, the gap between germline ends came to 8 bases. In DNA form, the CDR3 reads TGTGCCAGCAGTTCGGACAGTTACAATGAGCAGTTCTTC. Translating it yields CASSSDSYNEQFF.

This chain joins TRBV30 and TRBJ2-7; D ambiguous. CDR1 and CDR2 (germline): GTSNPN, SVGIG (reference sequence). The CDR3 is made up of 12 amino acids. Deletions cut 1 base from V and 6 bases from J, with 10 bases between. CDR3 nucleotide sequence: TGTGCCTGGAGTGCAGACGGCAGCGAGCAGTACTTC. Translating it yields CAWSADGSEQYF.

The chain couples TRBV19 to TRBJ2-3, with TRBD2 matching over 8 bases. Germline V gene lookup returns CDR1 LNHDA and CDR2 SQIVND (reference sequence). The CDR3 is 15 residues long. The trim removed 3 bases at V and 1 base at J, leaving 3 bases unmatched. The DNA for the CDR3 is TGTGCCAGTAGTATGGAGCGGGAGCGCACAGATACGCAGTATTTT. Translation: CASSMERERTDTQYF.

The CDR3 sequence: CATRARGGTDTQYF. The CDR3 DNA reads TGTGCCACCCGTGCAAGAGGGGGGACAGATACGCAGTATTTT. This chain connects TRBV28 to TRBJ2-3; D is possibly TRBD1 or TRBD2 (6 bases each). This CDR3 spans 14 amino acids. Trimming left V 10 bases short and J 3 bases short, with 17 bases between. Germline values: CDR1 MDHEN, CDR2 SYDVKM. The full variable domain, its missing parts supplied by reference TRBV28 and TRBJ2-3, is DVKVTQSSRYLVKRTGEKVFLECVQDMDHENMFWYRQDPGLGLRLIYFSYDVKMKEKGDIPEGYSVSREKKERFSLILESASTNQTSMYLCATRARGGTDTQYFGPGTRLTVL.

The chain combines TRBV5-6 with TRBJ2-7; 11 nucleotides match TRBD1. Germline assignment: CDR1 SGHDT and CDR2 YYEEEE. Trimming removed 3 bases from V and 5 bases from J; junction bases left unmatched: 4. CDR3 length: 14 amino acids. CDR3 protein: CASSWDRGFDEQYF. CDR3 nucleotides: TGTGCCAGCAGCTGGGACAGGGGGTTCGACGAGCAGTACTTC.

The genes are TRBV6-5 and TRBJ2-5; unclear D gene. V was clipped by 1 base and J by 2 bases, with 8 bases between them. Germline V gives CDR1 MNHEY, CDR2 SVGAGI. The CDR3 is 14 residues long. The CDR3 bases are TGTGCCAGCAGTTACTTCGGGTCTCAAGAGACCCAGTACTTC. The encoded protein is CASSYFGSQETQYF.

This rearrangement joins TRBV27 to TRBJ2-1; weak D call: TRBD2 (6 bases). V was trimmed by 5 bases and J by 7 bases, leaving 18 bases between them. The CDR3 extends over 15 amino acids. Germline CDR1 is MNHEY and CDR2 is SMNVEV (reference sequence). The CDR3 DNA reads as TGTGCCAGCAGTCCGCGGGATCCTCTCGGTAATGAGCAGTTCTTC. Residues: CASSPRDPLGNEQFF.